One and the same sample provided the 32 T cell receptor beta chains below, sequenced in a study of CXCR3-negative and CXCR3-positive naive CD8 T cells. The study, taken as a whole, reports: The TRB CDR3s that CXCR3-positive naive cells carried were more hydrophobic than those of CXCR3-negative naive cells.

No antigen has been assigned to these receptors. Each TRB cDNA library was prepared by 5' RACE (with UMI labels). Following a re-call of the 5' RACE reads, TCRdb has one entry per CDR3 protein and lacks DNA. The listing records about 50,000 distinct CDR3 sequences. Sequenced sample: naive CXCR3+ CD8+ T cells from blood. Regarding subset: CD45RO-CCR7+CD27+CD95- naive CD8+ T cells expressing CXCR3 (TNR3+). These receptors all come from a human donor in good health. Some clones in this sample may be carry-over from other donors' samples.

This chain connects TRBV4-3 to TRBJ1-1; TCRdb's D call, TRBD1, is unchecked because there is no DNA. Per the germline V gene, CDR1 is LGHNA and CDR2 is YSLEER. The CDR3 runs to 13 residues. The CDR3 sequence is CASSQDGGREAFF.

The chain has TRBV24-1 and TRBJ2-3; TCRdb names TRBD1, which stays unverified in the absence of DNA. Germline V gene sequence: CDR1 KGHDR, CDR2 SFDVKD. The CDR3 spans 16 residues. The CDR3 is CATSGGAGPSTDTQYF.

The chain recombines TRBV12-3 or TRBV12-4 with TRBJ1-1. This CDR3 region has 15 residues. The CDR3 here is CASSFTLVVNTEAFF.

The chain links TRBV14 to TRBJ2-2; there is no DNA to check the TCRdb D call of TRBD2. CDR1 and CDR2 from the germline V gene are SGHDN and FVKESK. CDR3 length: 16 amino acids. CDR3 amino acids: CASSQQGGGYTGELFF.

The chain links TRBV20-1 to TRBJ2-7; TCRdb selects TRBD1, and the lack of DNA leaves this call unchecked. The germline CDR1 and CDR2 sequences are DFQATT and SNEGSKA (reference sequence). The CDR3 sequence is 15 residues long. The CDR3 loop is CSAPTWGTPSYEQYF.

The chain employs TRBV24-1 and TRBJ2-5; absent DNA, TCRdb's TRBD1 call cannot be checked. Germline V lookup: CDR1 KGHDR, CDR2 SFDVKD. The CDR3 length is 14 residues. CDR3 amino acids: CATSEDRAMETQYF.

V usage is TRBV18 and J usage is TRBJ2-7. This CDR3 region has 14 residues. Germline CDR1 KGHSH, CDR2 LQKENI. CDR3 protein: CASSPPTSAYEQYF. The variable domain in full, with the rest retrieved from reference TRBV18 and TRBJ2-7, is NAGVMQNPRHLVRRRGQEARLRCSPMKGHSHVYWYRQLPEEGLKFMVYLQKENIIDESGMPKERFSAEFPKEGPSILRIQQVVRGDSAAYFCASSPPTSAYEQYFGPGTRLTVT.

The V and J genes are TRBV5-1 and TRBJ2-5; TCRdb lists TRBD1, though no DNA is available to test this call. The CDR3 covers 18 residues. CDR1 and CDR2 (germline): SGHRS, YFSETQ. Here the CDR3 reads CASSRADLGQGVGETQYF.

V and J are TRBV12-3 or TRBV12-4 and TRBJ1-1; TCRdb's D gene call, TRBD1, goes unchecked for lack of DNA. The CDR3 has 15 residues. CDR3 sequence reads: CASSSPNRGTIEAFF.

The chain combines TRBV7-6 with TRBJ1-1. Germline V CDR1 and CDR2: SGHVS, FNYEAQ. The CDR3 runs 15 residues. Here the CDR3 reads CASRLGPLGNTEAFF.

This chain links TRBV4-3 with TRBJ2-1; TCRdb picks TRBD2, but there is no DNA to check that call. CDR3 length equals 15 residues. Germline V lookup: CDR1 LGHNA, CDR2 YSLEER. The CDR3 is CASSPGGGLYNEQFF.

The genes are TRBV7-9 and TRBJ1-1; TCRdb picks TRBD1, but there is no DNA to check that call. The CDR3 sequence is 13 residues long. Germline-derived CDR1 and CDR2 are SEHNR and FQNEAQ (reference sequence). The CDR3 spells CASNKGFDTEAFF.

This chain connects TRBV4-2 to TRBJ2-7; TCRdb reports TRBD2, a call that lacks DNA to check it against. The germline V gene encodes CDR1 LGHNA and CDR2 YNFKEQ. The CDR3 contains 15 residues. Here the CDR3 reads CASSSRLAHSYEQYF.

The V gene is TRBV6-6, the J gene TRBJ2-1. This CDR3 is built from 13 residues. Per the germline V gene, CDR1 is MNHNY and CDR2 is SVGAGI (reference sequence). CDR3 in amino acids: CASTWSSYNEQFF.

The chain couples TRBV7-8 to TRBJ1-5. CDR3 length: 15 residues. Looked up from germline, CDR1 is SGHVS and CDR2 is FQNEAQ. CDR3 sequence: CASSLMRVKDQPQHF.

The chain couples TRBV28 to TRBJ2-7. Per the germline V gene, CDR1 is MDHEN and CDR2 is SYDVKM. The CDR3 consists of 16 residues. The CDR3 sequence: CASSLFGVSVRYEQYF.

The chain uses TRBV4-3 and TRBJ2-5; without DNA, the TCRdb call of TRBD2 cannot be checked. The CDR3 is made up of 18 amino acids. The germline V gene has CDR1 LGHNA and CDR2 YSLEER. This CDR3 reads CASSQDLVAGGLQETQYF.

V is TRBV4-3 and J is TRBJ2-5. CDR1 and CDR2 from the germline V gene are LGHNA and YSLEER. This CDR3 is 15 amino acids long. This chain's CDR3 is CASSQDAGYQETQYF.

This chain links TRBV7-6 with TRBJ2-7; TCRdb selects TRBD2, and the lack of DNA leaves this call unchecked. CDR1 SGHVS and CDR2 FNYEAQ come from the germline V gene. The CDR3 sequence is 16 residues long. This CDR3 is CASSRPAGGGAFEQYF.

The V gene is TRBV19, the J gene TRBJ1-2; TCRdb names TRBD1, which stays unverified in the absence of DNA. The CDR3 totals 13 residues. Germline CDR1 LNHDA, CDR2 SQIVND (reference sequence). The CDR3 region is CASVYGGNYGYTF.

The gene calls are TRBV4-3 and TRBJ2-2; TCRdb names TRBD2, which stays unverified in the absence of DNA. The germline gives CDR1 LGHNA, CDR2 YSLEER. The CDR3 totals 15 residues. CDR3 amino acids: CASSQGGLSTGELFF.

The gene calls are TRBV7-9 and TRBJ1-4; TCRdb returns TRBD1, unconfirmable since there is no DNA. The germline V gene encodes CDR1 SEHNR and CDR2 FQNEAQ (reference sequence). The CDR3 contains 14 residues. This CDR3 is CASSPGQENEKLFF.

CDR3: CASVPGTGVETQYF. The rearrangement uses TRBV28 and TRBJ2-5; TCRdb's D call of TRBD1 is untestable without DNA. This CDR3 spans 14 amino acids. The germline V gene encodes CDR1 MDHEN and CDR2 SYDVKM.

This chain links TRBV5-1 with TRBJ2-7; the D call from TCRdb, TRBD1, cannot be confirmed without DNA. This CDR3 has 12 residues. The V gene's germline CDR1 is SGHRS and CDR2 YFSETQ. The CDR3: CASSRTGDEQYF. The complete variable domain, with remaining parts taken from reference TRBV5-1 and TRBJ2-7, reads KAGVTQTPRYLIKTRGQQVTLSCSPISGHRSVSWYQQTPGQGLQFLFEYFSETQRNKGNFPGRFSGRQFSNSRSEMNVSTLELGDSALYLCASSRTGDEQYFGPGTRLTVT.

The genes are TRBV20-1 and TRBJ2-7; there is no DNA to check the TCRdb D call of TRBD2. Germline assignment: CDR1 DFQATT and CDR2 SNEGSKA (reference sequence). This CDR3 spans 13 amino acids. The chain's CDR3 is CSSPGLEVHEQYF.

The chain links TRBV27 to TRBJ2-1; absent DNA, TCRdb's TRBD2 call cannot be checked. The CDR3 contains 14 residues. Germline values: CDR1 MNHEY, CDR2 SMNVEV (reference sequence). The CDR3 here is CASSLLAGYNEQFF.

This chain uses TRBV7-2 with TRBJ2-1. The germline V gene encodes CDR1 SGHTA and CDR2 FQGNSA. The CDR3 spans 14 residues. The CDR3 sequence is CASSTWTNINEQFF.

CDR3 amino acids: CSAPHTGELFF. J is TRBJ2-2 and V is TRBV20-1. CDR3 length equals 11 residues. Germline assignment: CDR1 DFQATT and CDR2 SNEGSKA (reference sequence).

The chain links TRBV3-1 to TRBJ2-7; the TRBD2 assignment by TCRdb is unverifiable without DNA. Germline CDR1 reads LGHDT; CDR2 reads YNNKEL (reference sequence). The CDR3 is 14 amino acids. CDR3 protein: CASSWLANSYEQYF.

CDR3 sequence reads: CASSRVGGPGNEQFF. The J gene is TRBJ2-1, the V gene TRBV7-3; the D gene TCRdb calls, TRBD1, cannot be checked with no DNA. Looked up from germline, CDR1 is SGHTA and CDR2 is FQGTGA. This CDR3 has 15 residues.

The CDR3 sequence: CASSHPRTGGMNTEAFF. The V gene is TRBV4-1, the J gene TRBJ1-1; with no DNA, the TCRdb D assignment of TRBD1 cannot be verified. Germline V gene sequence: CDR1 MGHRA, CDR2 YSYEKL. The CDR3 has 17 amino acids.

The chain has TRBV4-3 and TRBJ2-1; no DNA is available, so the TRBD2 call from TCRdb remains unchecked. The germline gives CDR1 LGHNA, CDR2 YSLEER. The CDR3 is made up of 14 amino acids. This CDR3 is CASSPSGGFYEQFF.